The clone carrying this T cell receptor beta chain turned up a few times. Antigen: not known. The data are from a study of liver allograft versus peripheral blood T cells. Study information: Comparative analysis was performed on T cell receptor repertoires from transplanted livers and from recipients' peripheral blood.

Findings of the study overall: Reportedly, the T cell receptor repertoires inside liver allografts were not the same as those in peripheral blood.

V shed 2 bases and J shed 4 bases, with 8 bases lying between them. Germline CDR1 and CDR2: WNHNN and SYGVQD (reference sequence). The CDR3 is made up of 13 amino acids. TCRdb processed the reads anew with MiXCR; each CDR3 protein has one entry. The data contain about 3,400 distinct CDR3 sequences, roughly 16% of them singletons. This sequence originates from a human patient who had a liver transplant. The graft donor may account for some of the T cells. The V call is TRBV10-1, the J call TRBJ1-2; no reliable D call. CDR3 in DNA: TGCGCCAGCAGTGAGGAAGGCAGCTATGGCTACACCTTC. Its translation: CASSEEGSYGYTF.